This TCR beta chain was sequenced in a study of identifying expanded T cells in peripheral blood. On this clone: The antigen is undetermined.

Data came from immunoSEQ multiplex PCR; TCRdb stores just in-frame clones and leaves some out. The sample yields 100,000 to 150,000 clones, 70% to 90% seen once. During the collection period, no donor immune events like infections were recorded. Study-wide findings and caveats: Across healthy donors, higher total template counts meant significantly greater approximately two-week count variance. Differentially abundant clones: around 1.2 between replicates, about 15 at around 15 days, 19 to 20 at four.

From germline, CDR1 is SQVTM and CDR2 ANQGSEA. The CDR3 consists of 13 residues. After removal of 6 bases from V and 1 base from J, the junction contained 5 bases not matched to a gene. The sequencing input was blood. The TCR comes from a person aged 18-70 years in good health. This rearrangement joins TRBV29-1 to TRBJ2-5; 7 nucleotides agree with TRBD1. The CDR3 sequence is CSVPGQRQETQYF. CDR3 DNA: TGCAGCGTCCCGGGACAGCGCCAAGAGACCCAGTACTTC.